The source of this TCR beta chain is a study of response to subunit inactivated influenza vaccine. TCRdb re-called the RT-PCR reads through MiXCR, storing one row per CDR3 protein. There are roughly 650,000 distinct CDR3 sequences in the sample; about 14% occur only once, and 7.5% to 8% lies in the top ten. The CDR3 has 15 amino acids. With V trimmed by 1 base and J by 3 bases, 3 bases remained unmatched. Germline CDR1 is LGHNA and CDR2 is YSLEER. This chain uses TRBV4-3 with TRBJ2-1; 7 bases fit TRBD2. The origin of this receptor is a man in his fifties who received an inactivated influenza vaccine. The specimen comprised PBMCs from blood, sampled around 15 days before vaccination. CDR3 coding DNA: TGCGCCAGCAGCCAAGGGGCTAGCGGCTACAATGAGCAGTTCTTC. The encoded protein is CASSQGASGYNEQFF.